The 9 T cell receptor beta chains below come from one sample, sequenced in a study of cytomegalovirus exposure and HLA in healthy donors. The PCR used 60 Vbeta and 13 Jbeta primers. TCRdb's copy holds only in-frame clones and misses some; the assay was immunoSEQ multiplex PCR. This table holds under 150,000 clones, around 77% found once. The specimen sequenced was PBMCs. The receptors derive from a woman between 25 and 40 years old in good health and CMV-seropositive.

The J gene is TRBJ2-3, the V gene TRBV4-2; TRBD2 matches 10 bases. Germline V CDR1 and CDR2: LGHNA, YNFKEQ. The CDR3 has 19 residues. V shed 0 bases and J 0 bases; nucleotides not matched to a gene: 9. CDR3 region: CASSQDGVAGGPSTDTQYF. CDR3 bases: TGTGCCAGCAGCCAAGATGGAGTAGCGGGGGGCCCGAGCACAGATACGCAGTATTTT.

The rearrangement joins TRBV7-6 to TRBJ1-2, with 8 bases identical to TRBD1. The V gene end was trimmed by 5 bases and the J gene end by 4 bases; junction bases not matched to a gene: 6. CDR1 SGHVS and CDR2 FNYEAQ come from the germline V gene. This CDR3 is built from 14 residues. DNA for the CDR3: TGTGCCAGCAGCCCTGGACAGGGCGGCTATGGCTACACCTTC. This codes for CASSPGQGGYGYTF.

This rearrangement joins TRBV5-1 to TRBJ1-1; a weak D match, TRBD1 (5 bases). The CDR3 spans 14 residues. V lost 4 bases and J lost 1, with 11 bases in between. Germline CDR1 reads SGHRS; CDR2 reads YFSETQ. Here the CDR3 reads CASSPGSGNTEAFF. DNA of the CDR3: TGCGCCAGCAGCCCAGGGTCGGGGAACACTGAAGCTTTCTTT.

This sequence joins TRBV4-1 and TRBJ1-2, with 8 bases identical to TRBD1. CDR3 length: 16 residues. Trimming cost V 3 bases and J 6 bases; bases outside gene matches: 12. Germline values: CDR1 MGHRA, CDR2 YSYEKL. The CDR3 spells CASSHAFTGGVDGYTF. CDR3 sequence (DNA): TGCGCCAGCAGCCACGCCTTTACAGGGGGTGTTGATGGCTACACCTTC.

The V and J genes are TRBV6-6 and TRBJ2-1; D possibly corresponds to TRBD2 (6 bases). CDR3 length: 14 amino acids. With 7 bases removed from V and 5 bases from J, the gap between germline ends came to 15 bases. The germline CDR1 and CDR2 sequences are MNHNY and SVGAGI (reference sequence). The CDR3 is CASNQPPGDNEQFF. In DNA form, the CDR3 reads TGTGCCAGCAATCAACCCCCGGGGGACAATGAGCAGTTCTTC.

This rearrangement joins TRBV7-2 to TRBJ1-5; 10 bases are shared with TRBD1. The CDR3 has 16 residues. Germline lookup yields CDR1 SGHTA and CDR2 FQGNSA. V lost 1 base, J lost 2 bases, and 2 bases stayed unmatched. The CDR3 region is CASSLVGTGGNQPQHF. CDR3 coding DNA: TGTGCCAGCAGCTTAGTAGGGACAGGGGGCAATCAGCCCCAGCATTTT. The full variable domain, its missing parts supplied by reference TRBV7-2 and TRBJ1-5, is GAGVSQSPSNKVTEKGKDVELRCDPISGHTALYWYRQSLGQGLEFLIYFQGNSAPDKSGLPSDRFSAERTGGSVSTLTIQRTQQEDSAVYLCASSLVGTGGNQPQHFGDGTRLSIL.

This clone was recorded a few times. This chain joins TRBV5-8 and TRBJ1-6; the D is unclear. Per the germline V gene, CDR1 is SGHTS and CDR2 is YDEGEE. This CDR3 is built from 15 residues. Deletions cut 5 bases from V and 3 bases from J, with 12 bases between. The CDR3 DNA follows: TGTGCCAGCAGACGAGAGTCCTACTATAATTCACCCCTCCACTTT. This encodes CASRRESYYNSPLHF.

The rearrangement joins TRBV5-1 to TRBJ1-5; D uncertain. The CDR3 consists of 14 residues. The germline V and J ends were trimmed by 4 bases and 0 bases, with 8 bases remaining between them. Germline-derived CDR1 and CDR2 are SGHRS and YFSETQ. This CDR3 reads CASSIGSSNQPQHF. DNA of the CDR3: TGCGCCAGCAGCATCGGGAGTAGCAATCAGCCCCAGCATTTT.

The table lists this clone with a count of one. The V call is TRBV9, the J call TRBJ2-1; 8 nucleotides line up with TRBD2. Germline values: CDR1 SGDLS, CDR2 YYNGEE. The CDR3 is made up of 16 amino acids. V shed 0 bases and J 3 bases; nucleotides not matched to a gene: 5. CDR3 amino acids: CASSVVAGSLYNEQFF. Written as DNA, the CDR3 is TGTGCCAGCAGCGTAGTAGCGGGAAGTCTCTACAATGAGCAGTTCTTC.